This record covers a single T cell receptor (beta chain). The sample comes from a study of cytomegalovirus exposure and HLA in healthy donors. PCR primers comprised 60 Vbeta and 13 Jbeta primers. Sequenced by immunoSEQ multiplex PCR; TCRdb stores in-frame clones only, minus some. The data contain approximately 150,000 clones, 80% of them seen just once; the ten biggest clones take up 9.7%. The V gene end was trimmed by 2 bases and the J gene end by 6 bases; junction bases not matched to a gene: 5. CDR3 length: 15 residues. Germline V gene data show CDR1 as SGHTA and CDR2 as FQGTGA. The sequence was collected from a man aged 18 to 35 in good health and CMV-seropositive. The chain carries TRBV7-3 and TRBJ2-1; TRBD1 matches 9 bases. Sequencing was performed on PBMCs. This chain's CDR3 is CASSLGTGPGNEQFF. In DNA, the CDR3 is TGTGCCAGCAGCTTAGGGACAGGGCCGGGCAATGAGCAGTTCTTC.